A selection of T cell receptor beta chains follows, all from one sample in a study of blood T cell repertoires in COVID-19. Sequenced by immunoSEQ multiplex PCR; TCRdb stores in-frame clones only, minus some. The sample records 380,000 or so clones, roughly 86% being singletons. Sequenced: peripheral blood. The receptors stem from a human donor with acute or convalescent COVID-19. The donor label of this sample is uncertain. CDR3s include the opening cysteine and the closing phenylalanine or tryptophan. Fields, in order: J gene, clone size, V gene, CDR3 length, D gene, CDR3 DNA, CDR3 protein. D genes are given only for firm matches. Size values are once, few and many counts, or a class for expanded clones, and some rows have none.

TRBJ1-1 - TRBV25-1 13 - TGTGCCAGCAGTGGACAAGCCCTTTCGCCTGCTTTCTTT CASSGQALSPAFF
TRBJ2-1 - TRBV6-6 13 - TGTGCCAGCAGTGAGAGGGTGGACTATGAGCAGTTCTTC CASSERVDYEQFF
TRBJ1-2 - TRBV19 17 TRBD1 TGTGCCAGTAGTAATGTATATTATTCCGGGACAGGGACCGGCTACACCTTC CASSNVYYSGTGTGYTF
TRBJ1-1 - TRBV29-1 15 - TGCAGCGTTGAAGATCGGGAGGGAAGGAACACTGAAGCTTTCTTT CSVEDREGRNTEAFF
TRBJ1-1 few TRBV15 13 - TGTGCCACCAGCAGAGATGCGGGGAGGGAAGCTTTCTTT CATSRDAGREAFF
TRBJ1-4 - TRBV14 16 TRBD1 TGTGCCAGCAGCCCCCACAGGGGCAGGGCGCACGAAAAACTGTTTTTT CASSPHRGRAHEKLFF
TRBJ2-3 - TRBV19 15 TRBD2 TGTGCCAGTAGTGTACTAGCGGGATCTCGGAATACGCAGTATTTT CASSVLAGSRNTQYF
TRBJ1-4 - TRBV5-1 15 - TGCGCCAGCAGCTCTCTGCCGGGAACTAATGAAAAACTGTTTTTT CASSSLPGTNEKLFF
TRBJ2-1 - TRBV29-1 14 TRBD1 TGCAGCGTTTCTCGACAGGGCTCCTACAATGAGCAGTTCTTC CSVSRQGSYNEQFF
TRBJ2-1 - TRBV11-2 15 - TGTGCCAGCAGACCCGGGGGTCGGGGGGCCAATGAGCAGTTCTTC CASRPGGRGANEQFF
TRBJ2-1 few TRBV9 14 TRBD1 TGTGCCAGCAGCGTAGAACAGGGGGTCTATGAGCAGTTCTTC CASSVEQGVYEQFF
TRBJ1-3 - TRBV6-1 16 TRBD1 TGTGCCAGCAGTGAAATGACAGGGAGCTCTGGAAACACCATATATTTT CASSEMTGSSGNTIYF
TRBJ1-3 once TRBV10-1 12 - TGCGCCAGCAGTGACCCAGGAAACACCATATATTTT CASSDPGNTIYF
TRBJ2-1 - TRBV5-1 16 - TGCGCCAGCAGCCATAGCGTTAGCGATTCCTACAATGAGCAGTTCTTC CASSHSVSDSYNEQFF
TRBJ1-3 - TRBV30 14 - TGTGCCTGGAGTGTATTGGGGCAGGGAAACACCATATATTTT CAWSVLGQGNTIYF
TRBJ2-7 few TRBV10-1 14 TRBD1 TGCGCCAGCTCCGAGACAGGGTTCTTCTACGAGCAGTACTTC CASSETGFFYEQYF
TRBJ2-7 - TRBV27 16 - TGTGCCAGCAGTAATCAGGCAACCTATGTCTCCTACGAGCAGTACTTC CASSNQATYVSYEQYF
TRBJ2-5 - TRBV28 17 TRBD1 TGTGCCAGCAGTTTATCCGCCGGGACAGGGATCCAAGAGACCCAGTACTTC CASSLSAGTGIQETQYF
TRBJ1-1 - TRBV6-5 15 - TGTGCCAGCAGTTACACGGGCAGGGGACACACTGAAGCTTTCTTT CASSYTGRGHTEAFF
TRBJ2-5 - TRBV18 13 - TGTGCCAGCTCACTGTCGGAGGCGGAGACCCAGTACTTC CASSLSEAETQYF